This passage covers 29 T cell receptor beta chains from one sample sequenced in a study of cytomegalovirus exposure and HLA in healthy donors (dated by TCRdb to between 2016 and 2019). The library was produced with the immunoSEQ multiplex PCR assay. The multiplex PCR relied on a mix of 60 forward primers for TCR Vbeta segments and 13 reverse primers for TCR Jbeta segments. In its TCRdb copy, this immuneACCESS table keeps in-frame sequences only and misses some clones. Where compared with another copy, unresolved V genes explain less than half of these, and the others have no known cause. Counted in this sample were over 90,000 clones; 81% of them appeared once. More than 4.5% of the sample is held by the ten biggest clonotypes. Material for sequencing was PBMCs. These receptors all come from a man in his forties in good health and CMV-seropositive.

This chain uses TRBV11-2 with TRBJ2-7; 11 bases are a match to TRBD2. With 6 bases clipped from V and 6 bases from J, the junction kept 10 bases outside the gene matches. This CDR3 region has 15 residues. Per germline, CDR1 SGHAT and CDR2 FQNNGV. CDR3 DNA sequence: TGTGCCAGCAGACCACAACTAGCGGGAGTCGCCGAGCAGTACTTC. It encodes CASRPQLAGVAEQYF.

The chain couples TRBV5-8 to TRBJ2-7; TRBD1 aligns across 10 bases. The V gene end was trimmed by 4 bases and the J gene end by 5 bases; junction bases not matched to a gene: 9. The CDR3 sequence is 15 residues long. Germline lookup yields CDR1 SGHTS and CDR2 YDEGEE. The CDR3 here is CASSTKFDRGHEQYF. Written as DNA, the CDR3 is TGTGCCAGCAGCACGAAATTTGACAGGGGGCACGAGCAGTACTTC.

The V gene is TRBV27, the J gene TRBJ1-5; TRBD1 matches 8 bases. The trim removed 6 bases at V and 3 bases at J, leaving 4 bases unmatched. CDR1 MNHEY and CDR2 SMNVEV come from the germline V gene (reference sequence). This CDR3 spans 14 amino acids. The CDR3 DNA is TGTGCCAGCAGGGACAGGGTATCCAATCAGCCCCAGCATTTT. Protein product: CASRDRVSNQPQHF.

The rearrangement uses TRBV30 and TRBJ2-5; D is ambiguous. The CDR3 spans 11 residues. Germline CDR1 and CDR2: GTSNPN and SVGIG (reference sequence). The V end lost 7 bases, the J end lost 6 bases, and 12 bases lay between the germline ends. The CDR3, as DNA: TGTGCCTTAGCCCGAAATCAGACCCAGTACTTC. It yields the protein CALARNQTQYF.

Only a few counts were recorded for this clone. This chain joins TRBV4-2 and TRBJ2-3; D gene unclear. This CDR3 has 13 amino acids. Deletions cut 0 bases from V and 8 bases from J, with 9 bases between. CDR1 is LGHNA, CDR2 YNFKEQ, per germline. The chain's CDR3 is CASSQDSSSTQYF. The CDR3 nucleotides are TGTGCCAGCAGCCAAGATTCCTCCTCTACGCAGTATTTT.

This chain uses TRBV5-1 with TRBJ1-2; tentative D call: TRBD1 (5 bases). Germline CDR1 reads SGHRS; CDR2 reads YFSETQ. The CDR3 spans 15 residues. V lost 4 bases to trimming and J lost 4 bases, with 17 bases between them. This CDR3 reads CASSLDSEPRYGYTF. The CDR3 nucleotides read TGCGCCAGCAGCCTTGACAGCGAACCCCGCTATGGCTACACCTTC.

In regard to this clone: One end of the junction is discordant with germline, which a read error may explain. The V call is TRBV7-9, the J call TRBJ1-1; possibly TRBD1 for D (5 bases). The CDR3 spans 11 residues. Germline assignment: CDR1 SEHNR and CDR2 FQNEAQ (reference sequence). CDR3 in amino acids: CSSRGEGPALF. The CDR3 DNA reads TGTTCCAGTAGGGGTGAAGGTCCGGCTCTCTTT.

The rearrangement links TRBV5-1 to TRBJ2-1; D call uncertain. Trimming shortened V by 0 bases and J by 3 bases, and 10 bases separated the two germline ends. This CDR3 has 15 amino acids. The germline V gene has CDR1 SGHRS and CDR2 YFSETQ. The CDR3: CASSLEQSGYNEQFF. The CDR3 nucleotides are TGCGCCAGCAGCTTGGAACAATCGGGCTACAATGAGCAGTTCTTC.

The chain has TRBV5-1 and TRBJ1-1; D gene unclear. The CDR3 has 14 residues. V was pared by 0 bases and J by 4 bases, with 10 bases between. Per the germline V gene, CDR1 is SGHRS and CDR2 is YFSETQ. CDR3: CASSLVAGSTEAFF. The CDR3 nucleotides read TGCGCCAGCAGCTTGGTTGCGGGGAGCACTGAAGCTTTCTTT.

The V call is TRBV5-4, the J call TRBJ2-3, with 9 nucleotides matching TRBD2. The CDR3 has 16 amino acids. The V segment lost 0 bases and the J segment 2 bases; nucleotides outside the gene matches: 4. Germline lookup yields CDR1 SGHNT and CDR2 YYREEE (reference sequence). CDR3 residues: CASSLASGGPTDTQYF. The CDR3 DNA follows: TGTGCCAGCAGCTTGGCAAGCGGGGGGCCCACAGATACGCAGTATTTT.

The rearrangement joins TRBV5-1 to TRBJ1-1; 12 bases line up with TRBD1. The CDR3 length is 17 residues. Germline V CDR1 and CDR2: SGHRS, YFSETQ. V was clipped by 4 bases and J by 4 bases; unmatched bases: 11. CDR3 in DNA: TGCGCCAGCAGCCCGGGGACAGGGGGCTTCGTCGGCACTGAAGCTTTCTTT. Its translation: CASSPGTGGFVGTEAFF.

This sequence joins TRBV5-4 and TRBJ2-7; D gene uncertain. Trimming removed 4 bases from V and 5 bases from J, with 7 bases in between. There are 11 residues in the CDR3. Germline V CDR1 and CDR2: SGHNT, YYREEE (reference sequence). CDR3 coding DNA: TGTGCCAGCAGCCTGCAGGACGAGCAGTACTTC. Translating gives CASSLQDEQYF.

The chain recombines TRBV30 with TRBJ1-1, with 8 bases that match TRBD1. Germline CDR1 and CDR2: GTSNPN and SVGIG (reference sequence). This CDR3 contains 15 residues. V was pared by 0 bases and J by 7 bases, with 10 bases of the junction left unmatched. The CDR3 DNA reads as TGTGCCTGGAGTGTACCAGGACAGGGAGTCCTTGAAGCTTTCTTT. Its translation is CAWSVPGQGVLEAFF. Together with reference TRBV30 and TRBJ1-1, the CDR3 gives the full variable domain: SQTIHQWPATLVQPVGSPLSLECTVEGTSNPNLYWYRQAAGRGLQLLFYSVGIGQISSEVPQNLSASRPQDRQFILSSKKLLLSDSGFYLCAWSVPGQGVLEAFFGQGTRLTVV.

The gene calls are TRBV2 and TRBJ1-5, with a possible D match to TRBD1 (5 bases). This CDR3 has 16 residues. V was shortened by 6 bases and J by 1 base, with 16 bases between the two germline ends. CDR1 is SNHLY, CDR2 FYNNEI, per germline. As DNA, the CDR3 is TGTGCCAGCAGCGCCCAAGGGCAGGGAAGCAATCAGCCCCAGCATTTT. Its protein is CASSAQGQGSNQPQHF. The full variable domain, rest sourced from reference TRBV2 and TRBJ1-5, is EPEVTQTPSHQVTQMGQEVILRCVPISNHLYFYWYRQILGQKVEFLVSFYNNEISEKSEIFDDQFSVERPDGSNFTLKIRSTKLEDSAMYFCASSAQGQGSNQPQHFGDGTRLSIL.

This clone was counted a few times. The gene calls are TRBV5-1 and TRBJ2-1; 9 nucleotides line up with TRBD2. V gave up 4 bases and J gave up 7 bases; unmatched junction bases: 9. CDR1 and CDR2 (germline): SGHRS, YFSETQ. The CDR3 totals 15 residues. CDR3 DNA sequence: TGCGCCAGCAGCCCGCGGGGGGGTGCCAGAAATGAGCAGTTCTTC. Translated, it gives CASSPRGGARNEQFF.

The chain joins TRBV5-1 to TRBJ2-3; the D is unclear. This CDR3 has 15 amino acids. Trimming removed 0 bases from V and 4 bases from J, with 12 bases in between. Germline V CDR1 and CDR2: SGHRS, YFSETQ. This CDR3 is CASSLVLTRADTQYF. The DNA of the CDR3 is TGCGCCAGCAGCTTGGTCCTTACACGGGCAGATACGCAGTATTTT. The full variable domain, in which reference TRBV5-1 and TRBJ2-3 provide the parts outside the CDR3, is KAGVTQTPRYLIKTRGQQVTLSCSPISGHRSVSWYQQTPGQGLQFLFEYFSETQRNKGNFPGRFSGRQFSNSRSEMNVSTLELGDSALYLCASSLVLTRADTQYFGPGTRLTVL.

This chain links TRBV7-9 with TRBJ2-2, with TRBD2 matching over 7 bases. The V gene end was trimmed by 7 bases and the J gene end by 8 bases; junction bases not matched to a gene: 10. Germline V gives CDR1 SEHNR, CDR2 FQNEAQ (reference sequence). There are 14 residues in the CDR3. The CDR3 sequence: CASKAREGSGELFF. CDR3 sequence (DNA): TGTGCCAGCAAGGCCAGGGAGGGATCGGGGGAGCTGTTTTTT.

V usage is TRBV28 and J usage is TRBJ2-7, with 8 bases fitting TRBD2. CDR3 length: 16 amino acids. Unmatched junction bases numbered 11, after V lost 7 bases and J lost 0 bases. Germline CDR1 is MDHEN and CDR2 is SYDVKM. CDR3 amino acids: CASTSIAGHRSYEQYF. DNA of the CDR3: TGTGCCAGCACATCGATAGCGGGACACCGCTCCTACGAGCAGTACTTC.

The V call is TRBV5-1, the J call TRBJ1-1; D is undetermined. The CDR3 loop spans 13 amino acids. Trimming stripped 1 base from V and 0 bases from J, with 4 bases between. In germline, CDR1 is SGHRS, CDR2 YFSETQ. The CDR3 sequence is CASSLYLNTEAFF. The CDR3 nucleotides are TGCGCCAGCAGCTTGTACTTGAACACTGAAGCTTTCTTT.

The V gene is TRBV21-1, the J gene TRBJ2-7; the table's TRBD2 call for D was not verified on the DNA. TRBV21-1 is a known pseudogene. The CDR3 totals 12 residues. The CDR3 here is CASSRGRSEQYF. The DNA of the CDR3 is TGTGCCAGCAGCAGAGGGAGAAGCGAGCAGTACTTC.

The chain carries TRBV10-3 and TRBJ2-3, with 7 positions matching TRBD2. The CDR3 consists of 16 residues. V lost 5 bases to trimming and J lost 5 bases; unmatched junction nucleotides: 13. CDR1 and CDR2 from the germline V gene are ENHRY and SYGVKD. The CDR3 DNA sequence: TGTGCCATCAGTTGGCTCGCGGGGGTTCGCGTAGATACGCAGTATTTT. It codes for CAISWLAGVRVDTQYF.

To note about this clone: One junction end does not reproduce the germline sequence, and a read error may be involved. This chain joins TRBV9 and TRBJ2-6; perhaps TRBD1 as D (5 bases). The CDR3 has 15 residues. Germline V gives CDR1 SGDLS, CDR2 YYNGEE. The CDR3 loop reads CASSDLISGANGLTF. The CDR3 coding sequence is TGTGCCAGCAGCGACCTAATCTCTGGGGCCAACGGCCTGACTTTC.

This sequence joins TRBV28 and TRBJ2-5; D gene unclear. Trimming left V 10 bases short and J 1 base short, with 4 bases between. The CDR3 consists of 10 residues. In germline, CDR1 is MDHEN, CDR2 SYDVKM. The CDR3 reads CATSQETQYF. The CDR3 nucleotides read TGTGCCACTTCCCAAGAGACCCAGTACTTC.

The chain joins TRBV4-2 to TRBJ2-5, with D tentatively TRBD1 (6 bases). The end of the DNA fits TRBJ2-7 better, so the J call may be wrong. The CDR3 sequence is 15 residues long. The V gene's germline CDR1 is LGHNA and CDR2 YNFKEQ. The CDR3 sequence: CASSQVGQSQDEQYF. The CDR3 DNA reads TGTGCCAGCAGCCAAGTAGGACAGTCGCAGGACGAGCAGTACTTC.

CDR3 bases: TGCGCCAGCAGCTTATTAGCGGGGGGACCCTACGAGCAGTACTTC. The encoded protein is CASSLLAGGPYEQYF. The chain employs TRBV5-1 and TRBJ2-7; TRBD2 matches at 10 bases. V was pared by 2 bases and J by 2 bases, with 4 bases of the junction left unmatched. The CDR3 runs 15 residues. The germline CDR1 and CDR2 sequences are SGHRS and YFSETQ.

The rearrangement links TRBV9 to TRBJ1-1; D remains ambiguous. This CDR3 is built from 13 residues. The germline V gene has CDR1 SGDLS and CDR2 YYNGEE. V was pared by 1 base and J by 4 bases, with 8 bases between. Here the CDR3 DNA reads TGTGCCAGCAGCGTAACCCTGGCCACTGAAGCTTTCTTT. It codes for CASSVTLATEAFF.

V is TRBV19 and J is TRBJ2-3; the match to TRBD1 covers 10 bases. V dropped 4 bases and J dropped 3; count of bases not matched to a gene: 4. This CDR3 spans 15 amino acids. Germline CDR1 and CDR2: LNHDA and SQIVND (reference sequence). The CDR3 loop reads CASSTRDRGTDTQYF. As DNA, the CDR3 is TGTGCCAGTAGTACCCGGGACAGGGGTACAGATACGCAGTATTTT.

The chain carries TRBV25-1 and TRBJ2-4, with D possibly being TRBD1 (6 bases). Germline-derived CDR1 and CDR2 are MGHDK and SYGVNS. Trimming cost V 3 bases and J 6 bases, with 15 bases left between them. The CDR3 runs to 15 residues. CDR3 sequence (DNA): TGTGCCAGCAGTGAGGGGGCGCGGATCAGAAACATTCAGTACTTC. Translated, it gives CASSEGARIRNIQYF.

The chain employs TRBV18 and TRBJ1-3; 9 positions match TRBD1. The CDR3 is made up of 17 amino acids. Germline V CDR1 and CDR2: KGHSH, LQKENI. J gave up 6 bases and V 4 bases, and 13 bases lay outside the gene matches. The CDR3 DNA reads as TGTGCCAGCTCACTCTCCTCGGGGACAGGGCGCTCAAACACCATATATTTT. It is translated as CASSLSSGTGRSNTIYF.